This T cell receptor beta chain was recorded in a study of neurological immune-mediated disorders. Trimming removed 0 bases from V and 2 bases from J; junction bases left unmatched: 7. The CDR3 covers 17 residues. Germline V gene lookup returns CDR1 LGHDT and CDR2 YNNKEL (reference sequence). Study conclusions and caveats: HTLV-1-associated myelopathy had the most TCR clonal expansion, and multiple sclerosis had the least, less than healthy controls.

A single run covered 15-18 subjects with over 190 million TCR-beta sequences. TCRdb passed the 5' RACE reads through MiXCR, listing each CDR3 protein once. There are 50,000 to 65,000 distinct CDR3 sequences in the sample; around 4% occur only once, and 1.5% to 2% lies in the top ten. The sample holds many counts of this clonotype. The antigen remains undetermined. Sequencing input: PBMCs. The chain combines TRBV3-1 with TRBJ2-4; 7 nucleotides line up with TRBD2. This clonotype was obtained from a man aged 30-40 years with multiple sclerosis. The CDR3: CASSQEGRGGPKNIQYF. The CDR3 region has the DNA TGTGCCAGCAGCCAAGAAGGGCGCGGGGGACCCAAAAACATTCAGTACTTC.